The 3 T cell receptor beta chains below were found in one sample sequenced in a study of PD-1 blockade in classical Hodgkin lymphoma. Generated by immunoSEQ multiplex PCR, the TCRdb table keeps only in-frame clones and is missing some. The sample includes about 21,000 clones, over 65% of them seen just once. Sample time point: cycle 4 day 1 (C4D1), after around six weeks of nivolumab. Each patient relapsed following autologous stem cell transplantation, and prior brentuximab vedotin exposure differed. The study isolated CD8+ T cells from thawed PBMCs by magnetic negative selection. The source material was CD8+ T cells from blood, sampled before the fourth cycle of nivolumab. The receptors come from a human donor with classical Hodgkin lymphoma.

A single count supports this clone. The rearrangement uses TRBV6-1 and TRBJ2-5, with D possibly matching TRBD1 (5 bases). Trimming removed 1 base from V and 4 bases from J, with 13 bases in between. The CDR3 loop spans 15 amino acids. CDR1 is MNHNS, CDR2 SASEGT, per germline. CDR3 protein: CASSEGGLPIETQYF. In DNA form, the CDR3 reads TGTGCCAGCAGTGAAGGGGGCCTTCCGATAGAGACCCAGTACTTC.

The chain joins TRBV7-2 to TRBJ2-7; 9 positions match TRBD2. Per the germline V gene, CDR1 is SGHTA and CDR2 is FQGNSA. The CDR3 has 15 amino acids. Losses at the gene ends were 5 bases for V and 4 bases for J; bases not matched to a gene: 9. DNA of the CDR3: TGTGCCAGCAGCCCTCTAGCGGGGCTAGGGTACGAGCAGTACTTC. This codes for CASSPLAGLGYEQYF.

The J gene is TRBJ2-7, the V gene TRBV6-5; D not certain. Germline V gene sequence: CDR1 MNHEY, CDR2 SVGAGI. V was cut by 4 bases and J by 4 bases, with 8 bases left in between. CDR3 length: 12 amino acids. CDR3 bases: TGTGCCAGCAGTTTATTGGAGTACGAGCAGTACTTC. Its translation is CASSLLEYEQYF.